This passage covers 20 T cell receptor beta chains from one sample sequenced in a study of blood T cells in healthy people across ages. The use of a sample-barcoded 5' primer and a J-beta primer mix characterized a second PCR of roughly 7 to 11 cycles. TCRdb re-called the 5' RACE reads with MiXCR, one entry per CDR3 protein. The sample lists fewer than 2,000,000 distinct CDR3 sequences, about two fifths occurring once. The sample taken for sequencing was blood. These TCRs come from a human donor in good health.

The chain couples TRBV7-3 to TRBJ1-1; tentative D call: TRBD1 (5 bases). V was trimmed by 1 base and J by 6 bases, leaving 12 bases between them. CDR1 is SGHTA, CDR2 FQGTGA, per germline. CDR3 length equals 14 residues. In nucleotides, the CDR3 is TGTGCCAGCAGCTTAATGGGGGGGTCGGCTGAAGCTTTCTTT. This sequence encodes CASSLMGGSAEAFF.

The chain links TRBV4-2 to TRBJ2-5, with D maybe TRBD2 (6 bases). The J call is doubtful: the DNA matches TRBJ2-7 better. The CDR3 spans 14 residues. CDR1 LGHNA and CDR2 YNFKEQ come from the germline V gene. CDR3 region: CASSQLAMGNEQYF. DNA for the CDR3: TGTGCCAGCAGCCAGCTAGCGATGGGGAACGAGCAGTACTTC.

This clonotype was counted only a few times. This chain connects TRBV7-9 to TRBJ2-5, with D perhaps matching TRBD2 (6 bases). V was trimmed by 4 bases and J by 4 bases, leaving 16 bases between them. The germline gives CDR1 SEHNR, CDR2 FQNEAQ (reference sequence). The CDR3 covers 15 residues. DNA for the CDR3: TGTGCCAGCAGCTCAACTCCGGGGGTGCGAGAGACCCAGTACTTC. Protein product: CASSSTPGVRETQYF.

This clonotype showed up just a few times. This sequence joins TRBV6-5 and TRBJ2-7; D is perhaps TRBD1 (6 bases). V was cut by 6 bases and J by 6 bases, with 9 bases left in between. This CDR3 spans 11 amino acids. Germline CDR1 reads MNHEY; CDR2 reads SVGAGI. The CDR3 nucleotides are TGTGCCAGCAGGATCAGGGGCGAGCAGTACTTC. This encodes CASRIRGEQYF.

The V call is TRBV7-9, the J call TRBJ2-7; 9 bases align to TRBD2. The germline V gene has CDR1 SEHNR and CDR2 FQNEAQ (reference sequence). The V and J ends lost 2 bases and 0 bases, in that order; junction bases with no gene match: 14. The CDR3 is 19 residues long. In DNA, the CDR3 is TGTGCCAGCAGCTTACCCTCGGTGGGGGCTAGCGGGAACTCCTACGAGCAGTACTTC. Its protein product is CASSLPSVGASGNSYEQYF.

The chain carries TRBV28 and TRBJ2-1; no definite D call. Between the trimmed V and J ends, which lost 3 bases and 0 bases, there was a span of 15 bases. From germline, CDR1 is MDHEN and CDR2 SYDVKM. The CDR3 is made up of 17 amino acids. CDR3 sequence reads: CASSFGRYTTSYNEQFF. As DNA, the CDR3 is TGTGCCAGCAGTTTCGGTAGGTACACCACCTCCTACAATGAGCAGTTCTTC.

The table lists this clonotype with many counts. This chain links TRBV29-1 with TRBJ2-1; perhaps TRBD2 as D (5 bases). The V gene lost 3 bases and the J gene lost 8 bases, with 20 bases spanning the gap. Germline CDR1 reads SQVTM; CDR2 reads ANQGSEA. This CDR3 has 15 amino acids. CDR3 loop: CSVDRRALGMDEQFF. As DNA, the CDR3 is TGCAGCGTTGATAGGCGGGCGCTAGGGATGGATGAGCAGTTCTTC.

The genes are TRBV3-1 and TRBJ2-1, with 8 positions matching TRBD1. The CDR3 is 17 amino acids. Germline CDR1 and CDR2: LGHDT and YNNKEL (reference sequence). Losses at the gene ends were 5 bases for V and 1 base for J; bases not matched to a gene: 10. The CDR3 region is CASSAARGRLSYNEQFF. Written as DNA, the CDR3 is TGTGCCAGCAGCGCCGCCAGGGGGCGGTTATCCTACAATGAGCAGTTCTTC.

The chain joins TRBV7-9 to TRBJ1-1, with D unresolved. The CDR3 loop spans 14 amino acids. V was cut by 7 bases and J by 1 base, with 13 bases left in between. Germline CDR1 is SEHNR and CDR2 is FQNEAQ (reference sequence). This CDR3 reads CASTLAESNTEAFF. The CDR3 DNA reads as TGTGCCAGCACCTTGGCAGAATCGAACACTGAAGCTTTCTTT.

The chain carries TRBV5-1 and TRBJ1-6, with no clear D. The CDR3 runs to 13 residues. The V and J ends lost 0 bases and 10 bases respectively, with 8 bases between them. Germline V gene sequence: CDR1 SGHRS, CDR2 YFSETQ. CDR3 loop: CASSLAWLSPLHF. The CDR3 region has the DNA TGCGCCAGCAGCTTGGCCTGGCTATCACCCCTCCACTTT.

This clonotype was counted many times. The chain joins TRBV5-1 to TRBJ2-7; the D is unclear. The germline CDR1 and CDR2 sequences are SGHRS and YFSETQ. V dropped 3 bases and J dropped 7 bases, with 11 bases sitting between them. The CDR3 sequence is 12 residues long. The CDR3 nucleotides are TGCGCCAGCAGCTACAACCTAGGGGAGCAGTACTTC. Translated: CASSYNLGEQYF.

This clonotype was counted a few times. This chain joins TRBV3-1 and TRBJ2-1; 11 bases match TRBD2. Germline CDR1 reads LGHDT; CDR2 reads YNNKEL (reference sequence). This CDR3 is 20 amino acids long. Trimming removed 1 base from V and 0 bases from J; junction bases left unmatched: 11. The CDR3, as DNA: TGTGCCAGCAGCCAAGTACTGTCTAGCGGGGGGTGGAGCTCCTACAATGAGCAGTTCTTC. Protein: CASSQVLSSGGWSSYNEQFF.

The chain has TRBV10-3 and TRBJ2-1; unclear D gene. From germline, CDR1 is ENHRY and CDR2 SYGVKD. CDR3 size: 15 residues. V was clipped by 4 bases and J by 6 bases, with 16 bases between them. The chain's CDR3 is CAISGARFSPNEQFF. The CDR3 coding sequence is TGTGCCATCAGTGGAGCTCGTTTTAGCCCCAATGAGCAGTTCTTC.

As for this clonotype: The junction does not match germline at one end; this may be a read error. CDR3 amino acids: CACSDDSSYEQYF. The CDR3 DNA reads TGTGCCTGCAGTGACGATAGCTCCTACGAGCAGTACTTC. The V call is TRBV6-1, the J call TRBJ2-4; no clear D. The J call may be mistaken, given a closer DNA end match to TRBJ2-7. This CDR3 region has 13 residues. Germline-derived CDR1 and CDR2 are MNHNS and SASEGT.

This clonotype showed up many times. The genes are TRBV20-1 and TRBJ2-7; TRBD1 agrees at 7 bases. Germline V gene sequence: CDR1 DFQATT, CDR2 SNEGSKA (reference sequence). J lost 2 bases, V lost 5 bases, and 9 bases had no gene match. This CDR3 has 14 residues. The CDR3, as DNA: TGCAGTGCTCCACCCGACAGGGATCCCTACGAGCAGTACTTC. Its protein product is CSAPPDRDPYEQYF.

The chain carries TRBV29-1 and TRBJ2-7, with TRBD1 matching 10 bases. The V gene's germline CDR1 is SQVTM and CDR2 ANQGSEA. The ends lost 7 bases at V and 3 bases at J; junction bases unmatched: 6. The CDR3 is made up of 13 amino acids. The CDR3 DNA sequence: TGCAGCGGTGTTAGGGACAGGGGCTACGAGCAGTACTTC. Protein: CSGVRDRGYEQYF.

This clonotype was detected a few times. The chain uses TRBV7-2 and TRBJ1-2; D perhaps matches TRBD1 (5 bases). Trimming removed 2 bases at V and 10 bases at J, with 11 bases between. There are 12 residues in the CDR3. CDR1 and CDR2 (germline): SGHTA, FQGNSA. The CDR3 sequence is CASSLTRGSYTF. The DNA of the CDR3 is TGTGCCAGCAGCTTAACGCGGGGGTCCTACACCTTC.

The sample holds a few counts of this clonotype. In DNA form, the CDR3 reads TGTGCCAGCAGCTTAGGAATATCGGCGGGGACAGGGAGGCAGCCCCAGCATTTT. As protein: CASSLGISAGTGRQPQHF. The V and J genes are TRBV7-2 and TRBJ1-5; 9 positions match TRBD1. V dropped 1 base and J dropped 7; count of bases not matched to a gene: 14. The CDR3 length is 18 residues. CDR1 is SGHTA and CDR2 is FQGNSA in the germline V gene.

The V call is TRBV6-5, the J call TRBJ1-2; D remains ambiguous. Trimming shortened V by 0 bases and J by 4 bases, and 6 bases separated the two germline ends. Germline V gives CDR1 MNHEY, CDR2 SVGAGI. The CDR3 is 13 residues long. Here the CDR3 reads CASSYSGLYGYTF. The CDR3 nucleotides are TGTGCCAGCAGTTACTCAGGGCTCTATGGCTACACCTTC.

This clonotype has more than one count but fewer than ten. The CDR3 DNA reads TGTGCCAGCAGTTTAATGGGGCACCAAGAGACCCAGTACTTC. It encodes CASSLMGHQETQYF. V is TRBV6-6 and J is TRBJ2-5; D possibly corresponds to TRBD1 (5 bases). This CDR3 has 14 amino acids. CDR1 is MNHNY and CDR2 is SVGAGI in the germline V gene (reference sequence). Trimming removed 4 bases at V and 0 bases at J, with 9 bases between.